Following are 8 T cell receptor beta chains from one sample sequenced in a study of T cells in Graves' hyperthyroidism and ophthalmopathy. Amplified TCR beta CDR3 regions came from RNA transcripts. First-round RT-PCR of the TCR CDR3 relied on the HTBI primer set. TCRdb reprocessed the multiplex PCR reads via MiXCR and lists one record per CDR3 protein. The sample includes about 400,000 distinct CDR3 sequences, roughly 14% seen only once; the top ten take 7.5% to 9%. Input material: blood. Receptor source: a woman aged 18-30 years with Graves' hyperthyroidism.

There are many counts of this clonotype. The rearrangement links TRBV30 to TRBJ1-2, with 12 bases identical to TRBD1. Germline assignment: CDR1 GTSNPN and CDR2 SVGIG (reference sequence). This CDR3 has 11 amino acids. Germline trimming cut 5 bases from V and 10 bases from J; bases unmatched to any gene: 2. Here the CDR3 reads CAWAGQGAYTF. In DNA, the CDR3 is TGTGCCTGGGCGGGACAGGGGGCCTACACCTTC.

This clonotype was picked up a small number of times. The V call is TRBV18, the J call TRBJ2-7, with 12 nucleotides matching TRBD1. The CDR3 is 14 residues long. Trimming at V came to 3 bases and at J to 5 bases, leaving 2 bases not matched to a gene. CDR1 KGHSH and CDR2 LQKENI come from the germline V gene. The CDR3 is CASSPGTGGHEQYF. The CDR3 DNA follows: TGTGCCAGCTCACCGGGGACAGGGGGCCACGAGCAGTACTTC.

This clonotype was detected a few times. The gene calls are TRBV5-1 and TRBJ2-2; 9 nucleotides align to TRBD2. CDR3 length: 15 residues. CDR1 and CDR2 (germline): SGHRS, YFSETQ. Trimming cost V 0 bases and J 6 bases; bases outside gene matches: 3. The CDR3 sequence: CASSLEAGGPGELFF. CDR3 DNA: TGCGCCAGCAGCTTGGAAGCGGGAGGTCCCGGGGAGCTGTTTTTT.

This clonotype was seen at least ten times. The chain has TRBV12-3 or TRBV12-4 and TRBJ1-2, with unresolved D. The V and J ends lost 5 bases and 4 bases respectively, with 5 bases between them. The CDR3 consists of 11 residues. CDR3 in DNA: TGTGCCAGCAGTCCGGCCTATGGCTACACCTTC. It codes for CASSPAYGYTF.

This clonotype came up many times. The chain carries TRBV9 and TRBJ2-3; tentatively, D is TRBD1 (5 bases). V was pared by 2 bases and J by 0 bases, with 16 bases between. CDR3 size: 17 residues. Germline V lookup: CDR1 SGDLS, CDR2 YYNGEE. CDR3 bases: TGTGCCAGCAGCGTTTCCCGACAGCTCTCTAGCACAGATACGCAGTATTTT. Translation gives CASSVSRQLSSTDTQYF. Variable domain in full (rest from reference TRBV9 and TRBJ2-3): DSGVTQTPKHLITATGQRVTLRCSPRSGDLSVYWYQQSLDQGLQFLIQYYNGEERAKGNILERFSAQQFPDLHSELNLSSLELGDSALYFCASSVSRQLSSTDTQYFGPGTRLTVL.

The chain has TRBV11-2 and TRBJ2-1, with D perhaps TRBD1 (5 bases). The CDR3 has 15 residues. V was pared by 7 bases and J by 5 bases, with 18 bases between. Germline V CDR1 and CDR2: SGHAT, FQNNGV. CDR3 loop: CASTQGARANNEQFF. CDR3 in DNA: TGTGCCAGCACCCAAGGGGCCCGGGCCAACAATGAGCAGTTCTTC.

Comments on this clonotype: A read error may explain this, as a much larger clone is one base away. The V and J genes are TRBV6-1 and TRBJ2-3; perhaps TRBD1 as D (5 bases). The end of the DNA fits TRBJ1-5 better, so the J call may be wrong. Germline CDR1 and CDR2: MNHNS and SASEGT. CDR3 length equals 15 residues. The DNA of the CDR3 is TGTGCCAGCACTCGACTTAGACAGCGCACAGATACGCAGCATTTT. This translates into CASTRLRQRTDTQHF.

The table lists this clonotype with many counts. This chain links TRBV13 with TRBJ2-5; D is perhaps TRBD1 or TRBD2 (6 bases each). CDR1 PRHDT and CDR2 FYEKMQ come from the germline V gene (reference sequence). The CDR3 runs to 14 residues. V lost 5 bases and J 3 bases, leaving 13 bases between the germline ends. CDR3 bases: TGTGCCAGCAGCCTCCGCGGGACAAAAGAGACCCAGTACTTC. It specifies CASSLRGTKETQYF.